Below, 26 T cell receptor beta chains from the same sample are listed, as sequenced in a study of shared clonotypes between healthy human individuals. Assay: immunoSEQ multiplex PCR; the TCRdb copy retains only in-frame clones and omits some. The table lists a few million clones, 85% to 95% of them singletons, with 0.39% in the top ten. The sequenced sample was naive CD4+ T cells from PBMCs. Subset: CD45RA+ positively selected. All receptors derive from a man aged 18 to 35 in good health. Some clones in this sample may be carry-over from other donors' samples.

The chain is built from TRBV2 and TRBJ2-3; 8 bases agree with TRBD1. V dropped 8 bases and J dropped 6; count of bases not matched to a gene: 7. There are 13 residues in the CDR3. Germline V lookup: CDR1 SNHLY, CDR2 FYNNEI. The CDR3 loop is CASHGTGEDTQYF. The CDR3 coding sequence is TGTGCCAGCCATGGGACAGGCGAGGATACGCAGTATTTT.

This clone has only a few counts. The chain couples TRBV28 to TRBJ1-5, with 9 bases lining up with TRBD1. The CDR3 is 14 residues long. The germline gives CDR1 MDHEN, CDR2 SYDVKM. The junction had 7 bases not matched to a gene; V was cut back by 4 bases and J by 9 bases. CDR3 nucleotide sequence: TGTGCCAGCAGTTCCCGGGACAGGGTGAGGCCCCAGCATTTT. Translated, it gives CASSSRDRVRPQHF.

In its sample, this clone was seen once. The V and J genes are TRBV5-6 and TRBJ1-1; unclear D gene. V was trimmed by 4 bases and J by 1 base, leaving 14 bases between them. The CDR3 sequence is 15 residues long. Germline V lookup: CDR1 SGHDT, CDR2 YYEEEE. As DNA, the CDR3 is TGTGCCAGCAGCGCCGCGGGCAGGTGGAACACTGAAGCTTTCTTT. This gives the protein CASSAAGRWNTEAFF.

The chain combines TRBV27 with TRBJ2-7; 7 bases agree with TRBD1. Germline V gives CDR1 MNHEY, CDR2 SMNVEV (reference sequence). The J segment lost 4 bases and the V segment lost 6 bases, leaving 12 bases of the junction unmatched. CDR3 size: 15 residues. CDR3 sequence: CASSLTGTEGYEQYF. CDR3 sequence (DNA): TGTGCCAGCAGCCTTACCGGGACAGAAGGGTACGAGCAGTACTTC.

The chain combines TRBV5-3 with TRBJ2-6, with D perhaps given as TRBD1 or TRBD2 (5 bases each). TRBV5-3 is an ORF, with its function uncertain. The CDR3 sequence is 19 residues long. V dropped 3 bases and J dropped 2 bases, with 21 bases sitting between them. The CDR3 here is CARSSPSGPPRTGANVLTF. The CDR3 nucleotides are TGTGCCAGAAGCTCGCCCTCGGGACCCCCGAGGACTGGGGCCAACGTCCTGACTTTC.

This sequence joins TRBV6-4 and TRBJ2-6; 10 bases are shared with TRBD1. CDR3 size: 18 residues. Losses at the gene ends were 7 bases for V and 4 bases for J; bases not matched to a gene: 13. Looked up from germline, CDR1 is MRHNA and CDR2 is SNTAGT. CDR3 sequence reads: CASTPTGTGVLGANVLTF. DNA for the CDR3: TGTGCCAGCACCCCCACCGGGACAGGGGTCCTGGGGGCCAACGTCCTGACTTTC.

The CDR3 spells CASSLIPTGATEAFF. The DNA of the CDR3 is TGTGCCAGCAGCTTAATCCCGACAGGGGCTACTGAAGCTTTCTTT. V is TRBV7-3 and J is TRBJ1-1, with 8 bases lining up with TRBD1. Germline trimming cut 1 base from V and 5 bases from J; bases unmatched to any gene: 6. The germline gives CDR1 SGHTA, CDR2 FQGTGA. This CDR3 comprises 15 residues.

As to this clone: Other DNA sequences of this sample code for an identical CDR3. The rearrangement uses TRBV7-2 and TRBJ2-7; TRBD1 matches 9 bases. This CDR3 has 14 amino acids. Trimming removed 2 bases from V and 3 bases from J; junction bases left unmatched: 2. Germline V lookup: CDR1 SGHTA, CDR2 FQGNSA. CDR3 sequence: CASSLRTGDYEQYF. CDR3 sequence (DNA): TGTGCCAGCAGCTTACGGACAGGGGACTACGAGCAGTACTTC.

V gene TRBV11-2 combines with J gene TRBJ2-7; unclear D gene. The V gene's germline CDR1 is SGHAT and CDR2 FQNNGV. Trimming took off 1 base at V and 7 bases at J, with 8 bases between the two ends. There are 12 residues in the CDR3. The CDR3 sequence: CASSLGPREQYF. The CDR3 DNA follows: TGTGCCAGCAGCTTAGGCCCCCGGGAGCAGTACTTC.

For this clone: Other DNA sequences in the sample encode the same CDR3. The chain uses TRBV7-9 and TRBJ1-2; D gene ambiguous. CDR1 SEHNR and CDR2 FQNEAQ come from the germline V gene (reference sequence). The CDR3 extends over 12 amino acids. Trimming took 5 bases from V and 2 from J, leaving 6 bases between them. CDR3 region: CASSPGNYGYTF. The CDR3 coding sequence is TGTGCCAGCAGCCCCGGAAACTATGGCTACACCTTC.

The V call is TRBV10-3, the J call TRBJ1-1; 9 nucleotides line up with TRBD1. There are 14 residues in the CDR3. Germline V gene data show CDR1 as ENHRY and CDR2 as SYGVKD. The V segment lost 8 bases and the J segment 4 bases; nucleotides outside the gene matches: 8. CDR3 sequence: CAIRRQGEGTEAFF. The CDR3 nucleotides are TGTGCCATCCGACGACAGGGGGAAGGCACTGAAGCTTTCTTT.

The chain couples TRBV29-1 to TRBJ2-2, with D perhaps being TRBD1 or TRBD2 (7 bases each). The CDR3 extends over 13 amino acids. The germline gives CDR1 SQVTM, CDR2 ANQGSEA. Trimming pared 6 bases from V and 6 bases from J, leaving 14 bases between. The CDR3 bases are TGCAGCGTGGCAGGGGGGGTAGCCGGGGAGCTGTTTTTT. This encodes CSVAGGVAGELFF.

V and J are TRBV6-5 and TRBJ1-1; weak D call: TRBD1 (6 bases). Germline V gives CDR1 MNHEY, CDR2 SVGAGI. This CDR3 has 15 residues. V was trimmed by 0 bases and J by 5 bases, leaving 13 bases between them. The CDR3 sequence: CASSYSAGAETEAFF. The CDR3, as DNA: TGTGCCAGCAGTTACTCGGCGGGGGCCGAAACTGAAGCTTTCTTT.

This clone was recorded a few times. V gene TRBV9 combines with J gene TRBJ2-7; D uncertain. The CDR3 length is 12 residues. Trimming stripped 4 bases from V and 6 bases from J, with 11 bases between. Germline V gene lookup returns CDR1 SGDLS and CDR2 YYNGEE. CDR3 in DNA: TGTGCCAGCAGCCTAGAGTTTGGCGAGCAGTACTTC. It is translated as CASSLEFGEQYF.

V and J are TRBV19 and TRBJ2-5, with 10 bases that match TRBD2. Germline CDR1 is LNHDA and CDR2 is SQIVND (reference sequence). The V segment lost 3 bases and the J segment 7 bases; nucleotides outside the gene matches: 17. The CDR3 totals 18 residues. The CDR3 loop is CASSIGTSGKRGGVTQYF. CDR3 nucleotides: TGTGCCAGTAGTATTGGCACTAGCGGGAAGAGGGGAGGTGTGACCCAGTACTTC.

The chain recombines TRBV11-2 with TRBJ2-1; 12 bases line up with TRBD1. Germline V gene data show CDR1 as SGHAT and CDR2 as FQNNGV. With 4 bases clipped from V and 7 bases from J, the junction kept 8 bases outside the gene matches. This CDR3 is built from 16 residues. This CDR3 reads CASSYFRDRGRNEQFF. CDR3 DNA: TGTGCCAGCAGCTACTTTCGGGACAGGGGGCGGAATGAGCAGTTCTTC.

The V gene is TRBV11-3, the J gene TRBJ2-2; 16 positions agree with TRBD2. Per germline, CDR1 SGHNT and CDR2 YENEEA. V lost 6 bases to trimming and J lost 5 bases; unmatched junction nucleotides: 3. The CDR3 spans 16 residues. The CDR3 coding sequence is TGTGCCAGCAGTTCGGGACTAGCGGGAGGGACCGGGGAGCTGTTTTTT. As protein: CASSSGLAGGTGELFF.

The chain couples TRBV7-8 to TRBJ2-3; either TRBD1 or TRBD2 may fit D (5 bases each). The ends were cut back, 5 bases at V and 0 bases at J, with 18 bases in the middle. CDR1 is SGHVS, CDR2 FQNEAQ, per germline. The CDR3 sequence is 17 residues long. CDR3 coding DNA: TGTGCCAGCAGCCTACTTACCGGGACGGCTAGCACAGATACGCAGTATTTT. This sequence encodes CASSLLTGTASTDTQYF.

V gene TRBV7-2 combines with J gene TRBJ2-7; no firm D call. The CDR3 runs 12 residues. V was pared by 5 bases and J by 2 bases, with 7 bases between. Per germline, CDR1 SGHTA and CDR2 FQGNSA. The CDR3 loop reads CASSLQTYEQYF. CDR3 bases: TGTGCCAGCAGCCTCCAGACCTACGAGCAGTACTTC.

Worth noting for this clone: In the same sample, other DNA sequences code for this CDR3. This chain connects TRBV5-1 to TRBJ1-1, with D unresolved. The ends were cut back, 0 bases at V and 0 bases at J, with 9 bases in the middle. The CDR3 has 15 amino acids. The V gene's germline CDR1 is SGHRS and CDR2 YFSETQ. CDR3 loop: CASSLAGGMNTEAFF. For the CDR3, the DNA is TGCGCCAGCAGCTTGGCCGGCGGGATGAACACTGAAGCTTTCTTT. The full variable domain, with the rest looked up from reference TRBV5-1 and TRBJ1-1, is KAGVTQTPRYLIKTRGQQVTLSCSPISGHRSVSWYQQTPGQGLQFLFEYFSETQRNKGNFPGRFSGRQFSNSRSEMNVSTLELGDSALYLCASSLAGGMNTEAFFGQGTRLTVV.

This chain joins TRBV10-1 and TRBJ2-1, with D maybe TRBD1 (5 bases). CDR3 length: 14 amino acids. CDR1 WNHNN and CDR2 SYGVQD come from the germline V gene (reference sequence). The V end was cut by 6 bases, the J end by 0 bases, with 9 bases between. The DNA of the CDR3 is TGCGCCAGCAGCAGACAGAGCTCCTACAATGAGCAGTTCTTC. Protein product: CASSRQSSYNEQFF.

Of note for this clone: This sample also contains other DNA sequences that code for the same CDR3. The chain carries TRBV29-1 and TRBJ1-1; possibly TRBD1 for D (5 bases). Germline V gives CDR1 SQVTM, CDR2 ANQGSEA. The CDR3 runs 12 residues. V lost 3 bases, J lost 1 base, and 6 bases lay in between. CDR3 bases: TGCAGCGTTGACAGGGAGAACACTGAAGCTTTCTTT. This sequence encodes CSVDRENTEAFF.

The chain is built from TRBV30 and TRBJ2-2; 8 positions match TRBD2. This CDR3 has 12 residues. Germline-derived CDR1 and CDR2 are GTSNPN and SVGIG (reference sequence). V shed 7 bases, J shed 7 bases, and the junction held 5 bases outside the gene matches. This chain's CDR3 is CAYGLAGGELFF. The CDR3 nucleotides read TGTGCCTATGGACTAGCCGGCGGGGAGCTGTTTTTT.

The chain employs TRBV2 and TRBJ2-6; D is perhaps TRBD1 (5 bases). With 4 bases removed from V and 4 bases from J, the gap between germline ends came to 8 bases. Germline V lookup: CDR1 SNHLY, CDR2 FYNNEI. CDR3 length equals 14 residues. The CDR3 sequence is CASSVGRGANVLTF. The DNA for the CDR3 is TGTGCCAGCAGTGTGGGGCGCGGGGCCAACGTCCTGACTTTC.

The gene calls are TRBV10-3 and TRBJ2-3, with 10 nucleotides matching TRBD2. There are 15 residues in the CDR3. Trimming removed 4 bases from V and 5 bases from J; junction bases left unmatched: 6. Germline CDR1 ENHRY, CDR2 SYGVKD. Here the CDR3 DNA reads TGTGCCATCAGTGTTGGACTAGCGGTTGGAGATACGCAGTATTTT. Its translation is CAISVGLAVGDTQYF.

This clone was seen once. The sample holds other DNA sequences that translate to the same CDR3. This rearrangement joins TRBV10-3 to TRBJ2-7; D unclear. The V gene's germline CDR1 is ENHRY and CDR2 SYGVKD. The CDR3 consists of 12 residues. Trimming took off 0 bases at V and 3 bases at J, with 3 bases between the two ends. CDR3 amino acids: CAISESNYEQYF. The DNA of the CDR3 is TGTGCCATCAGTGAGTCTAACTACGAGCAGTACTTC.